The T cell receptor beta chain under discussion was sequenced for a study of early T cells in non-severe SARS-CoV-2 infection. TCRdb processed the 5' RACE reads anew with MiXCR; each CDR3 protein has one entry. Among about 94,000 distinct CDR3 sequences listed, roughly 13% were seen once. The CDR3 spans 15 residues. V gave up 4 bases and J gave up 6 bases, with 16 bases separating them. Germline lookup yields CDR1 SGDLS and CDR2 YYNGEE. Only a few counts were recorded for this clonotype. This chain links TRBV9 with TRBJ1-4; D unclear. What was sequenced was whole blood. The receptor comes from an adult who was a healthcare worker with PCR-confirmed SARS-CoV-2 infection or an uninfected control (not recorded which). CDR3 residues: CASSPQSTAYEKLFF. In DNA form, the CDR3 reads TGTGCCAGCAGCCCCCAGAGTACCGCGTATGAAAAACTGTTTTTT. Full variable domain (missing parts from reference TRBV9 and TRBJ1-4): DSGVTQTPKHLITATGQRVTLRCSPRSGDLSVYWYQQSLDQGLQFLIQYYNGEERAKGNILERFSAQQFPDLHSELNLSSLELGDSALYFCASSPQSTAYEKLFFGSGTQLSVL.